The sequence of this T cell receptor (beta chain) was determined in a study of beta chain features in type 1 diabetes (dated by TCRdb to 2016 to 2019). Study-wide context: Mean age, gender distribution, total cell number and subset yield were not different between patients and healthy donors. Naive and central memory subsets were obtained from all 30 or so donors, but regulatory and stem cell-like memory subsets were isolated from only 8 patients and roughly eight healthy donors. The study compared TCRB repertoires of sorted circulating CD4+ T cell subsets between recently diagnosed type 1 diabetes patients and matched healthy donors. A total of around 110,000,000 sorted cells were examined across all samples, and RNA yield correlated strongly with the number of cells per subset.

CDR1 and CDR2, per the germline V gene, are SGHRS and YFSETQ. V and J lose 4 bases and 14 bases, and a span of 19 bases separates them. From the cysteine up to the phenylalanine, the CDR3 has a length of 13 residues. Only the CDR3 portion is preserved as DNA: 39 bases, with reading frame beginning at the first base. This clone has only a few counts. Its antigen specificity is not known. No base quality values were provided; no much bigger clone lies one nucleotide off. The entire isolated RNA was reverse transcribed using the High Capacity cDNA Reverse Transcription Kit, and thus expressed TCRB transcripts were sequenced. Deep immunoSEQ sequencing was applied to naive, central memory and regulatory T cell samples, giving an average of around 3.4 million total reads per sample. Sorted cells were lysed in RLT buffer and RNA was extracted with DNase-treated RNeasy Micro or Mini kits, depending on cell number. Each cell subset was processed on its own to prevent cross-contamination, while patient and healthy donor samples were processed together. Using the immunoSEQ multiplex PCR, TCRB sequences were amplified from cDNA into 87-bp fragments spanning the CDR3 region. Sequencing of the amplicons was done on the Illumina HiSeq platform. The authors' analysis ran thus. Synthetic template baselines were used to correct PCR bias computationally, reads within Hamming distance 2 were collapsed, and singletons that could not be merged were discarded. Reads were aligned against IMGT so that V, D and J genes, CDR3 length and insertions or deletions at six rearrangement sites could be assigned. Within each subset, clonotype counts were normalized to sorted cell number, after which true diversity and Gini coefficients were computed with the tcR R package. The overlap coefficient, calculated on TCRB nucleotide sequences, was used to measure repertoire sharing. Out-of-frame TCRB sequences from naive cells were analyzed as a proxy for the pre-selection repertoire. This immuneACCESS table, as held by TCRdb, lists in-frame sequences with V and J called but not all clones. Of the missing ones, under half trace to an unresolved V gene in checked studies; the others have no known cause. V, J and clone size were drawn from that table, and D and trimming were deduced from the DNA. The sample contains about 640,000 clones, roughly 12% of them found a single time. The top ten constitute 0.09% to 0.15% of the sample.

What the authors observed across the whole study: Type 1 diabetes patients showed a moderate but significant shortening of TCRB CDR3 length in all four CD4+ subsets. The naive, central memory and regulatory TCRB repertoires appeared to resemble one another more closely among patients than among healthy donors. PCR might favor shorter templates, but patient and control samples were amplified and corrected together, so any skew would affect both groups equally. Fewer insertions and more nucleotide deletions at VDJ recombination sites were observed in patients with type 1 diabetes, implying thymic rearrangement abnormalities. Because small numbers of individuals were included in the HLA sub-analyses, any influence of HLA type on TCRB rearrangement was left unresolved. Because cDNA rather than genomic DNA was sequenced, highly expressing activated cells could have been over-represented, although no difference in activation and CD3 levels was found between groups.

Each donor gave one peripheral blood draw, roughly 0.12 L on average, collected into heparinised tubes. A BD FACSAria II was used to sort naive, central memory, regulatory and stem cell-like memory CD4+ T cells with a panel that included CD45RO, CCR7, CD25, CD127, CD95 and CD27. Every sorted population had a purity above 98%. Right away, PBMCs were isolated by Lymphoprep density gradient centrifugation and were stained directly, with no culture step. So that batch effects would be minimized, each experiment stained and sorted samples in pairs, pairing one healthy donor with one patient. The TCR originated in a man aged 25-40 years with type 1 diabetes. The chain links TRBV5-1 with TRBJ2-1; the D gene is possibly TRBD2, with 6 bases matching. Material: naive CD4+ T cells from blood. The sample's cell subset or site, from its label and the paper: true naive CD4+ T cells. The DNA sequence is given as TGCGCCAGCAGCCTGGAGGTGGGGCGGGGTGAGTTCTTC. This sequence encodes CASSLEVGRGEFF. Full variable domain (CDR3 extended with the reference TRBV5-1 and TRBJ2-1 proteins): KAGVTQTPRYLIKTRGQQVTLSCSPISGHRSVSWYQQTPGQGLQFLFEYFSETQRNKGNFPGRFSGRQFSNSRSEMNVSTLELGDSALYLCASSLEVGRGEFFGPGTRLTVL.